This T cell receptor (beta chain) originates from a study of blood T cell repertoires in COVID-19. Sequencing used immunoSEQ multiplex PCR; TCRdb keeps in-frame clones, though not all of them. The data show about 190,000 clones, about 88% seen once. This clone was seen once. The CDR3 totals 16 residues. The sample taken for sequencing was PBMCs or T cells enriched from blood (not recorded which). The receptor was derived from a woman in her forties in a cohort exposed to, infected with or recovered from COVID-19 (not recorded which). The chain recombines TRBV7-5 with TRBJ2-7; the table's D gene call, TRBD1, was not cross checked with the DNA. TRBV7-5 is a documented pseudogene. The CDR3 sequence is CVRSDTNRGLYEEQYF. The CDR3 DNA is TGTGTCAGAAGCGATACCAACAGGGGCTTGTATGAAGAGCAGTACTTC.